The 27 T cell receptor beta chains below all came from one sample that was sequenced in a study of T-cell memory formation after mild COVID-19. Via MiXCR, TCRdb re-called the 5' RACE reads, giving one row per CDR3 protein. The sample has under 600,000 distinct CDR3 sequences; 20% to 25% are singletons. Sequences were obtained from PBMCs or a T cell subset sorted from them (not recorded which). The receptors originated from an adult woman who had mild COVID-19 (a few samples of this study predate the infection). Cell type and time point are not known.

A few counts support this clonotype. CDR3 nucleotides: TGTGCCAGCGACACTGGAGTATACAATGAGCAGTTCTTC. Translated: CASDTGVYNEQFF. The chain links TRBV6-2 or TRBV6-3 to TRBJ2-1, with D unclear. The V gene's germline CDR1 is MNHEY and CDR2 SVGEGT. The ends were cut back, 8 bases at V and 4 bases at J, with 12 bases in the middle. CDR3 size: 13 residues.

This clonotype turned up a few times. This rearrangement joins TRBV5-6 to TRBJ2-5; D unclear. Germline values: CDR1 SGHDT, CDR2 YYEEEE. Trimming pared 1 base from V and 5 bases from J, leaving 12 bases between. This CDR3 region has 14 residues. Written as DNA, the CDR3 is TGTGCCAGCAGCTTGCCGGGCAGAAGGGAGACCCAGTACTTC. It translates to CASSLPGRRETQYF.

The genes are TRBV4-1 and TRBJ1-1; D is uncertain. This CDR3 spans 16 amino acids. The germline gives CDR1 MGHRA, CDR2 YSYEKL. Trimming removed 0 bases from V and 1 base from J, with 12 bases in between. The CDR3 coding sequence is TGCGCCAGCAGCCAAGAGCGGAAATGGTGGAACACTGAAGCTTTCTTT. The encoded protein is CASSQERKWWNTEAFF.

The sample holds one count of this clonotype. The chain carries TRBV30 and TRBJ2-7; the D is unclear. CDR3 length: 13 residues. Germline CDR1 is GTSNPN and CDR2 is SVGIG (reference sequence). V dropped 2 bases and J dropped 2 bases, with 10 bases sitting between them. CDR3 loop: CAWSIGHPYEQYF. The DNA for the CDR3 is TGTGCCTGGAGTATAGGGCATCCCTACGAGCAGTACTTC.

This clonotype turned up a few times. This rearrangement joins TRBV5-1 to TRBJ1-1; D gene ambiguous. The CDR3 spans 17 residues. V lost 0 bases and J lost 2, with 17 bases in between. From germline, CDR1 is SGHRS and CDR2 YFSETQ. In DNA form, the CDR3 reads TGCGCCAGCAGCTTGGGACACGGTGGCATAATAAACACTGAAGCTTTCTTT. This gives the protein CASSLGHGGIINTEAFF. Full variable domain (rest looked up from reference TRBV5-1 and TRBJ1-1): KAGVTQTPRYLIKTRGQQVTLSCSPISGHRSVSWYQQTPGQGLQFLFEYFSETQRNKGNFPGRFSGRQFSNSRSEMNVSTLELGDSALYLCASSLGHGGIINTEAFFGQGTRLTVV.

This clonotype was seen more than once but under ten times. This chain connects TRBV20-1 to TRBJ1-5; D possibly corresponds to TRBD1 (5 bases). Trimming removed 7 bases at V and 2 bases at J, with 12 bases between. This CDR3 region has 13 residues. The germline CDR1 and CDR2 sequences are DFQATT and SNEGSKA (reference sequence). As DNA, the CDR3 is TGCAGTGGTCGGCAGGGTGGCAATCAGCCCCAGCATTTT. This encodes CSGRQGGNQPQHF.

J is TRBJ2-5 and V is TRBV29-1, with D hard to call. The germline gives CDR1 SQVTM, CDR2 ANQGSEA. This CDR3 is built from 13 residues. The CDR3 region has the DNA TGCAGTGCTGGCCGGGCCGGTGGGGAGACCCAGTACTTC. Translation gives CSAGRAGGETQYF.

This clonotype occurred a few times. J is TRBJ2-1 and V is TRBV15; D may be TRBD1 (6 bases). Trimming left V 0 bases short and J 5 bases short, with 11 bases between. Germline lookup yields CDR1 LNHNV and CDR2 YYDKDF (reference sequence). The CDR3 is 15 residues long. CDR3 sequence: CATSRDRQGHNEQFF. CDR3 nucleotide sequence: TGTGCCACCAGCAGAGATCGGCAGGGGCACAATGAGCAGTTCTTC.

This clonotype was seen only a few times. CDR3 residues: CASSEGLNTQYF. The CDR3 region has the DNA TGTGCCAGTAGTGAGGGTCTCAACACCCAGTACTTC. The rearrangement uses TRBV19 and TRBJ2-5, with D maybe TRBD2 (5 bases). Trimming stripped 5 bases from V and 8 bases from J, with 12 bases between. Per the germline V gene, CDR1 is LNHDA and CDR2 is SQIVND (reference sequence). The CDR3 consists of 12 residues.

This clonotype was seen a few times. This sequence joins TRBV18 and TRBJ2-7; D is uncertain. This CDR3 region has 14 residues. The V end lost 0 bases, the J end lost 1 base, and 7 bases lay between the germline ends. Germline lookup yields CDR1 KGHSH and CDR2 LQKENI. CDR3 region: CASSPPLQSYEQYF. CDR3 sequence (DNA): TGTGCCAGCTCACCACCCTTACAGTCCTACGAGCAGTACTTC.

This clonotype was seen repeatedly, ten times or more. The chain employs TRBV24-1 and TRBJ2-1; D gene ambiguous. The CDR3 covers 17 residues. The germline CDR1 and CDR2 sequences are KGHDR and SFDVKD. With 5 bases removed from V and 0 bases from J, the gap between germline ends came to 16 bases. The CDR3 DNA reads TGTGCCACCAGTGTGACCGGAAGACCTCACTCCTACAATGAGCAGTTCTTC. Translating gives CATSVTGRPHSYNEQFF.

V usage is TRBV7-9 and J usage is TRBJ2-1; D is perhaps TRBD2 (6 bases). The CDR3 sequence is 16 residues long. V was pared by 5 bases and J by 0 bases, with 14 bases between. Germline V gene data show CDR1 as SEHNR and CDR2 as FQNEAQ (reference sequence). The CDR3 DNA is TGTGCCAGCAGCCCGACTGCGGGGAGCTCCTACAATGAGCAGTTCTTC. It specifies CASSPTAGSSYNEQFF. Full variable domain (outside the CDR3, taken from reference TRBV7-9 and TRBJ2-1): DTGVSQNPRHKITKRGQNVTFRCDPISEHNRLYWYRQTLGQGPEFLTYFQNEAQLEKSRLLSDRFSAERPKGSFSTLEIQRTEQGDSAMYLCASSPTAGSSYNEQFFGPGTRLTVL.

This clonotype was picked up a small number of times. This sequence joins TRBV12-3 or TRBV12-4 and TRBJ2-2; 12 bases are a match to TRBD2. The CDR3 has 17 amino acids. V was clipped by 6 bases and J by 6 bases; unmatched bases: 11. The CDR3 loop reads CASSHSTSGRMAGELFF. CDR3 bases: TGTGCCAGCAGCCACTCGACTAGCGGGAGAATGGCCGGGGAGCTGTTTTTT.

The chain has TRBV7-8 and TRBJ2-5, with TRBD2 identical over 8 bases. The ends lost 0 bases at V and 6 bases at J; junction bases unmatched: 9. The V gene's germline CDR1 is SGHVS and CDR2 FQNEAQ. This CDR3 comprises 16 residues. The DNA of the CDR3 is TGTGCCAGCAGCTTAGCGGTTTGGCGGGAGGCCAAGACCCAGTACTTC. Translation gives CASSLAVWREAKTQYF.

J is TRBJ2-3 and V is TRBV29-1; D remains unclear. The CDR3 contains 11 residues. Germline CDR1 is SQVTM and CDR2 is ANQGSEA. V was shortened by 1 base and J by 5 bases, with 4 bases between the two germline ends. The DNA for the CDR3 is TGCAGCGTTGAAGTGGTAGATACGCAGTATTTT. Amino acids: CSVEVVDTQYF.

J is TRBJ2-2 and V is TRBV7-3, with D perhaps TRBD2 (5 bases). With 8 bases removed from V and 1 base from J, the gap between germline ends came to 8 bases. The CDR3 loop spans 13 amino acids. Germline V gene data show CDR1 as SGHTA and CDR2 as FQGTGA. CDR3 in amino acids: CASARENTGELFF. CDR3 nucleotide sequence: TGTGCCAGCGCTCGGGAGAACACCGGGGAGCTGTTTTTT. The whole variable domain, filled in from reference TRBV7-3 and TRBJ2-2, reads GAGVSQTPSNKVTEKGKYVELRCDPISGHTALYWYRQSLGQGPEFLIYFQGTGAADDSGLPNDRFFAVRPEGSVSTLKIQRTERGDSAVYLCASARENTGELFFGEGSRLTVL.

This clonotype turned up a few times. The chain recombines TRBV20-1 with TRBJ2-5, with 12 bases that match TRBD2. This CDR3 region has 14 residues. V was pared by 5 bases and J by 0 bases, with 1 base of the junction left unmatched. Germline CDR1 is DFQATT and CDR2 is SNEGSKA (reference sequence). The CDR3 protein is CSAGTSGYQETQYF. The CDR3 coding sequence is TGCAGTGCTGGGACTAGCGGGTACCAAGAGACCCAGTACTTC.

This clonotype showed up just a few times. J is TRBJ2-1 and V is TRBV20-1; 11 bases align to TRBD2. The CDR3 contains 21 residues. CDR1 DFQATT and CDR2 SNEGSKA come from the germline V gene (reference sequence). With 1 base clipped from V and 7 bases from J, the junction kept 24 bases outside the gene matches. CDR3: CSARALIGTGKGASGRNEQFF. CDR3 nucleotides: TGCAGTGCTAGAGCGCTCATCGGGACAGGGAAAGGGGCTAGCGGGAGGAATGAGCAGTTCTTC.

The chain employs TRBV19 and TRBJ1-5; no reliable D call. Looked up from germline, CDR1 is LNHDA and CDR2 is SQIVND (reference sequence). V lost 4 bases and J 7 bases, leaving 11 bases between the germline ends. The CDR3 covers 13 residues. CDR3 nucleotide sequence: TGTGCCAGTAGTAGAACAGTAGGGCAGCCCCAGCATTTT. It is translated as CASSRTVGQPQHF.

This chain joins TRBV7-6 and TRBJ2-1; 8 positions agree with TRBD2. CDR1 and CDR2 (germline): SGHVS, FNYEAQ. CDR3 length: 17 residues. V was clipped by 5 bases and J by 3 bases; unmatched bases: 12. CDR3 sequence: CASSRSSSSGHYNEQFF. CDR3 sequence (DNA): TGTGCCAGCAGCAGAAGCTCCTCTAGCGGGCACTACAATGAGCAGTTCTTC.

The rearrangement links TRBV14 to TRBJ1-2, with TRBD1 matching over 7 bases. The CDR3 loop spans 14 amino acids. Trimming took 0 bases from V and 8 from J; bases not matched to a gene: 6. The germline gives CDR1 SGHDN, CDR2 FVKESK. CDR3: CASSQEFQGDGYTF. CDR3 nucleotides: TGTGCCAGCAGCCAAGAATTCCAGGGGGACGGCTACACCTTC.

The chain employs TRBV7-2 and TRBJ2-5, with TRBD2 matching 9 bases. The CDR3 is made up of 16 amino acids. The V segment lost 4 bases and the J segment 5 bases; nucleotides outside the gene matches: 11. The germline CDR1 and CDR2 sequences are SGHTA and FQGNSA. CDR3 sequence (DNA): TGTGCCAGCAGCTCCTTAGCGGGAGTTTTGTCGGAGACCCAGTACTTC. Translated, it gives CASSSLAGVLSETQYF.

The chain employs TRBV12-3 or TRBV12-4 and TRBJ1-3; 9 nucleotides match TRBD1. The junction had 1 base not matched to a gene; V was cut back by 5 bases and J by 2 bases. CDR3 length: 14 amino acids. The CDR3 nucleotides read TGTGCCAGCAGTAGGACAGGGGCTGGAAACACCATATATTTT. It translates to CASSRTGAGNTIYF.

This clonotype was seen a handful of times. The chain combines TRBV12-3 or TRBV12-4 with TRBJ2-2; D is ambiguous. V lost 0 bases and J 9 bases, leaving 11 bases between the germline ends. The CDR3 contains 14 residues. The CDR3 coding sequence is TGTGCCAGCAGTTTAGCGTCCGGAAGTCGGGAGCTGTTTTTT. Its protein is CASSLASGSRELFF.

This clonotype was detected a few times. The chain carries TRBV12-3 or TRBV12-4 and TRBJ2-7; TRBD1 is a possible D gene (7 bases). Trimming removed 6 bases from V and 3 bases from J, with 18 bases in between. CDR3 length: 15 residues. This CDR3 reads CASSLYRGGGYEQYF. As DNA, the CDR3 is TGTGCCAGCAGCCTTTACAGGGGAGGTGGCTACGAGCAGTACTTC.

DNA for the CDR3: TGTGCCAGCCGGCTGGGCAGCACCTACGAGCAGTACTTC. This translates into CASRLGSTYEQYF. This chain uses TRBV3-1 with TRBJ2-7, with unresolved D. The length of the CDR3 is 13 residues. Germline values: CDR1 LGHDT, CDR2 YNNKEL (reference sequence). Deletions cut 8 bases from V and 2 bases from J, with 13 bases between.

The chain recombines TRBV5-4 with TRBJ1-4; D might be TRBD1 (6 bases). There are 14 residues in the CDR3. Germline-derived CDR1 and CDR2 are SGHNT and YYREEE (reference sequence). V was clipped by 4 bases and J by 5 bases, with 12 bases between them. CDR3: CASSPGQSNEKLFF. Written as DNA, the CDR3 is TGTGCCAGCAGCCCAGGACAGTCAAATGAAAAACTGTTTTTT.